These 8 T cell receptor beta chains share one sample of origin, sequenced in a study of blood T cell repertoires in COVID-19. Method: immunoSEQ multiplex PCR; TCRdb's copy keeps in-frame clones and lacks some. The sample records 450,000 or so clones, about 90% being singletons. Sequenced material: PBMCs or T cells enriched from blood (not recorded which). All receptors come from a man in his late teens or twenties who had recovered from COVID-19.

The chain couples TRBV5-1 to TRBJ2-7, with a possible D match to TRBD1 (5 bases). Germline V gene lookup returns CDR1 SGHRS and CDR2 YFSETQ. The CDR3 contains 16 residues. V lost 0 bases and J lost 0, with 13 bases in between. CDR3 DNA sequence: TGCGCCAGCAGCTTGGTAGCAGGGCGATTCTCCTACGAGCAGTACTTC. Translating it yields CASSLVAGRFSYEQYF.

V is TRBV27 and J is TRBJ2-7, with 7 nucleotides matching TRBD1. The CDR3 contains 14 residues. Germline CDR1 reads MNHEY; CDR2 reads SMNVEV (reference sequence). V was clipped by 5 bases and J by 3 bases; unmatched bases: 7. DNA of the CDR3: TGTGCCAGCAGTATGGGACAGCCTTACTACGAGCAGTACTTC. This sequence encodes CASSMGQPYYEQYF.

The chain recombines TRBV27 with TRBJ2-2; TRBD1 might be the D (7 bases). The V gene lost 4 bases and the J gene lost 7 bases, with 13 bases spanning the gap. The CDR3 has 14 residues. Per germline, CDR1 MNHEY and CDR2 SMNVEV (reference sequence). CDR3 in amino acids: CASSYAGQNGELFF. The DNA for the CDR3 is TGTGCCAGCAGTTACGCGGGACAGAACGGGGAGCTGTTTTTT.

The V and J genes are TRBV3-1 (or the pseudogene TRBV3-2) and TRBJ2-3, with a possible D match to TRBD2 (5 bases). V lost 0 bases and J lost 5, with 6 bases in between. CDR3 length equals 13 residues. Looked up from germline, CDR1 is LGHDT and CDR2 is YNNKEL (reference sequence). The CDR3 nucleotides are TGTGCCAGCAGCCAAGAGGGAGTAGATACGCAGTATTTT. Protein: CASSQEGVDTQYF.

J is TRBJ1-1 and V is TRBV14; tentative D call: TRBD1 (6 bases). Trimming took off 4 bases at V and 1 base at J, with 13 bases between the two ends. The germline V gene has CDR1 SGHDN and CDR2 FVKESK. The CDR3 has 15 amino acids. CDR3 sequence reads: CASSRTGQKNTEAFF. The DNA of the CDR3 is TGTGCCAGCAGCCGCACAGGACAGAAGAACACTGAAGCTTTCTTT.

The CDR3 DNA reads TGTGCCAGCAGTGAAGCGACTTTAAGGGGAAGTAATTCACCCCTCCACTTT. The encoded protein is CASSEATLRGSNSPLHF. The chain uses TRBV6-1 and TRBJ1-6; a possible D gene is TRBD1 (5 bases). The CDR3 contains 17 residues. Per the germline V gene, CDR1 is MNHNS and CDR2 is SASEGT. V was cut by 0 bases and J by 6 bases, with 15 bases left in between.

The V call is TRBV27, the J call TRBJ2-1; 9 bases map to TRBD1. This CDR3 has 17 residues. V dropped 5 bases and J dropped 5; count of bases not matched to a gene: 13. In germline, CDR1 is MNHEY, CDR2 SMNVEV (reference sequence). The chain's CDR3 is CASSLSLGDRVDNEQFF. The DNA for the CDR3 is TGTGCCAGCAGTCTCTCTCTTGGGGACAGGGTGGACAATGAGCAGTTCTTC.

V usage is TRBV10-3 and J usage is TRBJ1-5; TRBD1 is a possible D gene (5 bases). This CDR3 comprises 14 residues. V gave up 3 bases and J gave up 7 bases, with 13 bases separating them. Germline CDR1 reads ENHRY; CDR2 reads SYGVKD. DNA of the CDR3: TGTGCCATCAGTGAAACAGGTCTATCGCAGCCCCAGCATTTT. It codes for CAISETGLSQPQHF.